These T cell receptor beta chains were read from a single sample in a study of post-analysis software for immune sequencing data. A single record per CDR3 protein comes from TCRdb applying MiXCR to the PCR reads. The sample comprises approximately 360,000 distinct CDR3 sequences, less than 40% of which are singletons, and over 10% rests with the top ten. Sequencing input: blood. The receptors stem from a girl aged 5-17 years with multiple sclerosis. Each CDR3 is given with its conserved first and last residue. A D gene is named only where the DNA matches it firmly. Clone size, where shown, is once, few, many, or a class for clones that have expanded.

d_gene,v_gene,abundance,j_gene,CDR3nt,CDR3aa
TRBD2,TRBV6-2/TRBV6-3,.,TRBJ2-7,TGTGCCAGCAGGAGACTAGCGGGGGCCTACGAGCAGTACTTC,CASRRLAGAYEQYF
TRBD2,TRBV20-1,few,TRBJ2-7,TGCAGTGCTGGGGGTATACGACTAGCGGCTACCTACGAGCAGTACTTC,CSAGGIRLAATYEQYF
TRBD1,TRBV27,.,TRBJ2-1,TGTGCCAGCAGTTTACGAGGGACAGGGGCCTATGAGCAGTTCTTC,CASSLRGTGAYEQFF
.,TRBV24-1,few,TRBJ2-5,TGTGCCACCGACCCCTCAAAGACCCAGTACTTC,CATDPSKTQYF
TRBD1,TRBV12-3/TRBV12-4,.,TRBJ1-3,TGTGCCAGCAGTGACACGGGACAGGGTGGAAACACCATATATTTT,CASSDTGQGGNTIYF
TRBD2,TRBV4-1,.,TRBJ2-5,TGCGCCAGCAGCCAGAGGGGACTAGCCAGGGAGACCCAGTACTTC,CASSQRGLARETQYF
.,TRBV6-2/TRBV6-3,few,TRBJ2-5,TGTGCCAGCAGTTCCCCCGGGACCAAAAAAGAGACCCAGTACTTC,CASSSPGTKKETQYF
.,TRBV7-9,.,TRBJ1-5,TGTGCCAGCAGTCCCTTCGGCAACGGGGATCAGCCCCAGCATTTT,CASSPFGNGDQPQHF
.,TRBV4-1,few,TRBJ2-1,TGCGCCAGCAGCCAAGAGGCCAGCAATGAGCAGTTCTTC,CASSQEASNEQFF
.,TRBV20-1,few,TRBJ2-5,TGCAGTGCTAGTCTTGGGGAGACCCAGTACTTC,CSASLGETQYF
.,TRBV5-1,few,TRBJ2-1,TGCGCCAGCAGCCGCGCCCAGCCGGCCAATGAGCAGTTCTTC,CASSRAQPANEQFF